The T cell receptor beta chain described here comes from a study of cytomegalovirus exposure and HLA in healthy donors. Study at large: Early release data held about 92 million unique TCRs from HLA-typed donors.

The germline V gene encodes CDR1 SQVTM and CDR2 ANQGSEA. Trimming removed 6 bases at V and 1 base at J, with 12 bases between. The CDR3 has 14 amino acids. With 60 Vbeta and 13 Jbeta primers, the PCR was carried out. Produced via immunoSEQ multiplex PCR; TCRdb's table is partial and in-frame only. The sample has about 100,000 clones; about 75% are singletons. With regard to this clone: Its antigen is unidentified.

Study results and caveats: Reported results showed that the classifier diagnosed cytomegalovirus status with high specificity and sensitivity. In an earlier analysis, in around 590 donors, most V segments appeared productive either ~87% or ~30% of the time.

The rearrangement joins TRBV29-1 to TRBJ2-2; possibly TRBD1 for D (6 bases). The specimen sequenced was PBMCs. The sequence was obtained from a male donor in good health and CMV-seropositive. CDR3 protein: CSVRGHQNTGELFF. The CDR3 DNA reads TGCAGCGTCAGGGGACACCAGAACACCGGGGAGCTGTTTTTT.